These 3 T cell receptor beta chains were all obtained from the same sample, sequenced in a study of T cell clonality in common variable immunodeficiency. This table comes from immunoSEQ multiplex PCR, and its TCRdb copy is limited to in-frame clones, with some not included. This sample shows over 35,000 clones and no singletons; approximately 0.68% rests with the ten largest. The material sequenced was peripheral blood mononuclear cells. These receptors originate from a person aged 18 to 70 in good health.

This clone was seen at least ten times. The read comes to an end 3 residues before the CDR3 does, leaving the germline J gene to fill in the end. The V gene is TRBV7-2, the J gene TRBJ1-5; D remains unclear. Germline CDR1 is SGHTA and CDR2 is FQGNSA. This CDR3 is built from 12 residues. Trimming took 3 bases from V and 6 from J, leaving 6 bases between them. The covered CDR3 bases are TGTGCCAGCAGCTTTAATTCTCAGCCC. Its translation is CASSFNSQP. The whole CDR3 reads CASSFNSQPQHF.

Many counts were recorded for this clone. The DNA ends 3 residues before the CDR3 does, and the rest of the CDR3 is filled in from the germline J gene. The J gene is TRBJ2-1, the V gene TRBV4-1, with 7 bases lining up with TRBD2. This CDR3 has 16 residues. From germline, CDR1 is MGHRA and CDR2 YSYEKL. The V gene end was trimmed by 0 bases and the J gene end by 8 bases; junction bases not matched to a gene: 10. The CDR3 here is CASSQEGRVGQYEQFF. The sequenced part of the CDR3 DNA is TGCGCCAGCAGCCAAGAAGGGAGGGTAGGACAATATGAG.

This clone was recorded at least ten times. The sequenced fragment ends 3 residues before the CDR3 boundary, so the rest is inferred from the germline J gene. The rearrangement joins TRBV19 to TRBJ2-7, with D unclear. This CDR3 is 15 amino acids long. Looked up from germline, CDR1 is LNHDA and CDR2 is SQIVND (reference sequence). V dropped 7 bases and J dropped 0 bases, with 16 bases sitting between them. The CDR3 sequence: CASMASNSGSYEQYF. The sequenced CDR3 bases are TGTGCCAGTATGGCCTCCAACTCGGGCTCCTACGAG.